This TCR beta chain came from a study of T cell responses to AZD1222 COVID-19 vaccine. Study-level results: At baseline, seropositivity was found in only six or seven AZD1222 recipients. Sampling captured repertoires only after the peak T cell response. Mostly white British, mostly female donors; authors suggested clonal diversity may be underestimated.

Profiled with immunoSEQ multiplex PCR; TCRdb holds only in-frame clones, not every one. This table has approximately 150,000 clones, more than 70% appearing once. With V trimmed by 5 bases and J by 0 bases, 11 bases remained unmatched. This CDR3 has 18 residues. The germline CDR1 and CDR2 sequences are LGHDT and YNNKEL (reference sequence). Regarding this clone: The antigen is not known.

V and J are TRBV3-1 (or the pseudogene TRBV3-2) and TRBJ2-7, with TRBD2 identical over 12 bases. This TCR came from an adult who received the AZD1222 COVID-19 vaccine. The input for sequencing was peripheral blood, taken 28 days after the second AZD1222 dose. CDR3 sequence: CASSGVTSGSSFSYEQYF. CDR3 DNA sequence: TGTGCCAGCAGCGGGGTGACTAGCGGGAGTTCATTCTCCTACGAGCAGTACTTC.